The text below deals with one TCR beta chain. Its matching antigen is unknown. This specimen comes from a study of PD-1 blockade in classical Hodgkin lymphoma. Findings of the study overall: Sources of repertoire differences remain undefined, possibly disease activity or prior therapy. CD4+ TCR diversity, unlike CD8+, rose significantly by C4D1.

All trial patients relapsed after autologous stem cell transplantation. When best responses were assessed, they were complete response, partial response or progressive disease. Sequencing was performed with immunoSEQ multiplex PCR; in TCRdb, only in-frame clones are kept and a portion is missing. The sample contains approximately 25,000 clones, over 60% of which appear only once. The input for sequencing was peripheral blood mononuclear cells (PBMCs), taken before the second cycle of nivolumab. The TCR was taken from a human donor with classical Hodgkin lymphoma.

As DNA, the CDR3 is TGCGCCAGCAGCCCGGCCGGGACAGGGTACACCTACGAGCAGTACTTC. The encoded protein is CASSPAGTGYTYEQYF. V gene TRBV5-1 combines with J gene TRBJ2-7; 9 bases map to TRBD1. In germline, CDR1 is SGHRS, CDR2 YFSETQ. This CDR3 is 16 amino acids long. J lost 2 bases, V lost 4 bases, and 10 bases had no gene match.